This T cell receptor (beta chain) was recovered during a study of T cell responses to AZD1222 COVID-19 vaccine. Remarks on this clone: Its antigen is currently unknown.

Repertoires were generated with immunoSEQ multiplex PCR, while TCRdb's copy carries only in-frame clones and drops some. The sample consists of 130,000 to 150,000 clones, more than 70% of them appearing once. CDR3 length equals 14 residues. V was pared by 6 bases and J by 0 bases, with 11 bases between. Germline lookup yields CDR1 MDHEN and CDR2 SYDVKM. General study findings and limits: Variant regions that are unmutated are reportedly the target of nearly half of spike-specific TCRs. Just a handful of AZD1222 recipients tested seropositive at baseline.

Second-dose timings of about 4 or about 12 weeks were pooled. V usage is TRBV28 and J usage is TRBJ1-1; D unresolved. Sequences were derived from peripheral blood, sampled 28 days after the second AZD1222 dose. This sequence was found in an adult who received the AZD1222 COVID-19 vaccine. The CDR3: CASRPRHLNTEAFF. The DNA of the CDR3 is TGTGCCAGCAGACCCCGACACTTGAACACTGAAGCTTTCTTT.